A single sample gave rise to the 18 T cell receptor beta chains below, sequenced in a study of graft-versus-host responses after intestinal transplantation. This table comes from immunoSEQ multiplex PCR, and its TCRdb copy is limited to in-frame clones, with some not included. The sample has around 9,300 clones, under 95% seen once; the top ten hold 2% to 2.5%. The sequences come from PBMCs, collected roughly 42 days after intestinal transplant. Every receptor here comes from a human patient who received an intestinal transplant, so some T cells may come from the graft donor.

V is TRBV25-1 and J is TRBJ1-2, with D perhaps TRBD1 (5 bases). Germline values: CDR1 MGHDK, CDR2 SYGVNS. Trimming pared 2 bases from V and 1 base from J, leaving 11 bases between. This CDR3 has 15 amino acids. CDR3 sequence: CASSELGTLNYGYTF. The CDR3 region has the DNA TGTGCCAGCAGTGAACTAGGGACTCTTAACTATGGCTACACCTTC.

The rearrangement links TRBV7-9 to TRBJ2-7; a possible D gene is TRBD1 (5 bases). CDR3 length: 14 residues. The V gene's germline CDR1 is SEHNR and CDR2 FQNEAQ (reference sequence). V lost 2 bases and J 2 bases, leaving 10 bases between the germline ends. The CDR3 protein is CASSLSQVAYEQYF. CDR3 DNA: TGTGCCAGCAGCTTATCACAGGTGGCCTACGAGCAGTACTTC.

The CDR3 region is CAISDTGAGSTEAFF. The CDR3 region has the DNA TGTGCCATCAGTGATACAGGGGCGGGATCCACTGAAGCTTTCTTT. V gene TRBV10-3 combines with J gene TRBJ1-1; 7 bases match TRBD1. The germline CDR1 and CDR2 sequences are ENHRY and SYGVKD. The CDR3 sequence is 15 residues long. V lost 3 bases, J lost 4 bases, and 8 bases stayed unmatched.

The V call is TRBV12-5, the J call TRBJ2-5, with a weak D call TRBD2 (5 bases). This CDR3 region has 13 residues. CDR1 is LGHNT, CDR2 FRNRAP, per germline. V was shortened by 6 bases and J by 11 bases, with 19 bases between the two germline ends. CDR3 sequence (DNA): TGTGCTAGTGGCCCCACTCAACTAGGGCCGCAGTACTTC. It encodes CASGPTQLGPQYF.

This clone was seen only a few times. This rearrangement joins TRBV6-6 to TRBJ1-3; D gene unclear. The V end lost 0 bases, the J end lost 2 bases, and 5 bases lay between the germline ends. CDR3 size: 14 residues. In germline, CDR1 is MNHNY, CDR2 SVGAGI (reference sequence). The CDR3 DNA is TGTGCCAGCAGTTACTCGCAGGCTGGAAACACCATATATTTT. Translated, it gives CASSYSQAGNTIYF.

The chain recombines TRBV7-2 with TRBJ2-7; D may be TRBD2 (6 bases). The CDR3 contains 13 residues. Trimming cost V 5 bases and J 6 bases, with 14 bases left between them. CDR1 and CDR2 from the germline V gene are SGHTA and FQGNSA. The CDR3 sequence: CASSGGTWGEQYF. The CDR3 DNA reads TGTGCCAGCAGCGGCGGGACCTGGGGCGAGCAGTACTTC.

The V call is TRBV4-2, the J call TRBJ2-7; D is ambiguous. CDR1 LGHNA and CDR2 YNFKEQ come from the germline V gene. This CDR3 region has 19 residues. V shed 1 base and J shed 1 base, with 23 bases lying between them. The CDR3 sequence: CASSQGAGLTVMGSYEQYF. The CDR3 nucleotides read TGTGCCAGCAGCCAAGGGGCCGGGCTCACCGTTATGGGGTCCTACGAGCAGTACTTC.

The V gene is TRBV9, the J gene TRBJ2-5, with no clear D. Per germline, CDR1 SGDLS and CDR2 YYNGEE. Trimming shortened V by 0 bases and J by 5 bases, and 5 bases separated the two germline ends. The CDR3 contains 12 residues. The CDR3 sequence is CASSVDEETQYF. The CDR3 bases are TGTGCCAGCAGCGTAGATGAGGAGACCCAGTACTTC.

The genes are TRBV18 and TRBJ2-1; D is uncertain. From germline, CDR1 is KGHSH and CDR2 LQKENI. This CDR3 contains 15 residues. The V gene lost 6 bases and the J gene lost 9 bases, with 21 bases spanning the gap. The CDR3 reads CASSPAINKAGEQFF. The CDR3 DNA reads as TGTGCCAGCTCTCCCGCGATAAACAAGGCAGGTGAGCAGTTCTTC.

The gene calls are TRBV29-1 and TRBJ1-1; D remains unclear. The CDR3 runs to 12 residues. The V gene lost 4 bases and the J gene lost 5 bases, with 11 bases spanning the gap. Germline CDR1 and CDR2: SQVTM and ANQGSEA. CDR3 coding DNA: TGCAGCGTTGTAGGGTTTCGGACTGAAGCTTTCTTT. Residues: CSVVGFRTEAFF.

V gene TRBV30 combines with J gene TRBJ2-7; 9 bases agree with TRBD2. This CDR3 comprises 13 residues. V lost 5 bases, J lost 3 bases, and 5 bases stayed unmatched. Per germline, CDR1 GTSNPN and CDR2 SVGIG (reference sequence). Here the CDR3 reads CAWGGGRGYEQYF. The CDR3 nucleotides read TGTGCCTGGGGAGGCGGGAGGGGCTACGAGCAGTACTTC.

The J gene is TRBJ2-1, the V gene TRBV7-9, with 12 bases lining up with TRBD2. V was clipped by 1 base and J by 7 bases; unmatched bases: 5. The CDR3 has 16 residues. From germline, CDR1 is SEHNR and CDR2 FQNEAQ (reference sequence). The CDR3 region is CASSLGLAGVKNEQFF. Here the CDR3 DNA reads TGTGCCAGCAGCTTAGGACTAGCGGGGGTTAAAAATGAGCAGTTCTTC.

The chain recombines TRBV6-5 with TRBJ2-5; maybe TRBD2 (6 bases). Germline values: CDR1 MNHEY, CDR2 SVGAGI. CDR3 length: 14 residues. V dropped 5 bases and J dropped 4 bases, with 14 bases sitting between them. In DNA form, the CDR3 reads TGTGCCAGCAGTGATTTGGGGGGAGTAGAGACCCAGTACTTC. Amino acids: CASSDLGGVETQYF.

The chain couples TRBV15 to TRBJ2-3; 12 bases match TRBD2. V lost 1 base and J lost 6; bases outside the gene matches: 8. Germline V CDR1 and CDR2: LNHNV, YYDKDF (reference sequence). The length of the CDR3 is 17 residues. CDR3 amino acids: CATSRGILAGGFDTQYF. CDR3 in DNA: TGTGCCACCAGCAGAGGAATTCTAGCGGGGGGGTTCGATACGCAGTATTTT.

The V and J genes are TRBV11-2 and TRBJ1-4, with 7 nucleotides matching TRBD1. This CDR3 comprises 16 residues. Germline CDR1 SGHAT, CDR2 FQNNGV. V shed 5 bases, J shed 8 bases, and the junction held 14 bases outside the gene matches. In nucleotides, the CDR3 is TGTGCCAGCAGCCATTCCTCCCAGGGGGAGGAAGAAAAACTGTTTTTT. Protein product: CASSHSSQGEEEKLFF.

This chain links TRBV21-1 with TRBJ1-2. TRBV21-1 is assigned pseudogene status. This CDR3 region has 18 residues. The CDR3 region is CASSTQTGSEDSNYGYTF. The DNA of the CDR3 is TGTGCCAGCAGCACCCAAACCGGGTCAGAGGATTCTAACTATGGCTACACCTTC.

The rearrangement uses TRBV30 and TRBJ2-7, with D possibly being TRBD2 (6 bases). The CDR3 sequence is 12 residues long. Trimming pared 1 base from V and 4 bases from J, leaving 8 bases between. The V gene's germline CDR1 is GTSNPN and CDR2 SVGIG (reference sequence). DNA for the CDR3: TGTGCCTGGAGTGGCGGAGGGTACGAGCAGTACTTC. Encoded protein: CAWSGGGYEQYF.

The chain combines TRBV5-1 with TRBJ1-3; D might be TRBD1 (5 bases). The V end lost 0 bases, the J end lost 4 bases, and 5 bases lay between the germline ends. The CDR3 spans 13 residues. The germline CDR1 and CDR2 sequences are SGHRS and YFSETQ. In DNA, the CDR3 is TGCGCCAGCAGCTTGGGACAGGGAAACACCATATATTTT. Translated, it gives CASSLGQGNTIYF.